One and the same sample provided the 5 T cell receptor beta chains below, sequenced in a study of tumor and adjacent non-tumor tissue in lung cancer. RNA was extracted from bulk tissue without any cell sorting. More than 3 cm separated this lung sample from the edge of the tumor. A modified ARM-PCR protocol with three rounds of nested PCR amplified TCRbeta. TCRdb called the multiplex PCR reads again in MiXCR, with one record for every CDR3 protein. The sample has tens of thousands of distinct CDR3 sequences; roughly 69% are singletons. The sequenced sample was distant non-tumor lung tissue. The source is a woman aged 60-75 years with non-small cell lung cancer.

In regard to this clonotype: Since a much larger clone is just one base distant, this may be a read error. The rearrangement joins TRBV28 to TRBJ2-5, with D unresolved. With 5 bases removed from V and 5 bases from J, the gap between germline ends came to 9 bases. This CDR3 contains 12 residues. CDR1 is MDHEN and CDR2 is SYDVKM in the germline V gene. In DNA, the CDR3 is TGTGCCAGCAGTCGGCACGGGGAGACCCAGTACTTC. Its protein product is CASSRHGETQYF.

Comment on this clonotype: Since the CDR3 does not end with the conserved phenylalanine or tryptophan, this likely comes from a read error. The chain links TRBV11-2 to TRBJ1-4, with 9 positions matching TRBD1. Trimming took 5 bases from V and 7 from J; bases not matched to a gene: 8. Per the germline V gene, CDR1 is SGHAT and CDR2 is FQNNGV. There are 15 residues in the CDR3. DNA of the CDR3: TGTGCCAGCAGCGCGGCCGAGACAGGGGGTGAAAAACTGTTTCTT. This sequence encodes CASSAAETGGEKLFL.

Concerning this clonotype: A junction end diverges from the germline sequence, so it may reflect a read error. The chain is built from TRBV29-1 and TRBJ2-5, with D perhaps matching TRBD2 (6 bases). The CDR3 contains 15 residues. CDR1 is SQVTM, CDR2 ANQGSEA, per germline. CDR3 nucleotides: TGCTGCGCAGAAGGGAGCGGGTTCGGGAAGCGGGCCCACTACTTC. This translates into CCAEGSGFGKRAHYF.

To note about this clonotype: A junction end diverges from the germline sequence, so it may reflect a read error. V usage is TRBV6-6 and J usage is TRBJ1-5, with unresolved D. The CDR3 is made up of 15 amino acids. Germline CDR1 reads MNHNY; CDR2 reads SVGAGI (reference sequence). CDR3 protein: CASSFVGRHNQPQHF. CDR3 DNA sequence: TGTGCCAGCAGCTTTGTTGGGCGGCACAATCAGCCCCAACATTTT.

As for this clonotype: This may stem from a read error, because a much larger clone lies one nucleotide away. In DNA, the CDR3 is TGTGCCAGCAACCAAGCGGCGCAGGAGGGCACCGGGGAGCTGTTTTTT. It encodes CASNQAAQEGTGELFF. The V gene is TRBV4-2, the J gene TRBJ2-2, with D possibly matching TRBD2 (6 bases). The CDR3 covers 16 residues. Looked up from germline, CDR1 is LGHNA and CDR2 is YNFKEQ.